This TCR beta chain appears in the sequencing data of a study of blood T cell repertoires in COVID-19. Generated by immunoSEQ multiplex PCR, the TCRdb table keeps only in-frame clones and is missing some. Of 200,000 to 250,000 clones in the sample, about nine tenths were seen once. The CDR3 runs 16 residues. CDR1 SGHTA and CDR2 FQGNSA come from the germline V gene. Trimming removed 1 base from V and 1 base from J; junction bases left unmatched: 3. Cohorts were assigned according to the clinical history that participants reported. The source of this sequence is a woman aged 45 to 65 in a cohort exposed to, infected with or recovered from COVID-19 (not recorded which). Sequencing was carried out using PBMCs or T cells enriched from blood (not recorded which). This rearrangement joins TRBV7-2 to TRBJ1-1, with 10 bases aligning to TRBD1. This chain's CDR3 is CASSLVGTGANTEAFF. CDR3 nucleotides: TGTGCCAGCAGCTTAGTAGGGACAGGGGCGAACACTGAAGCTTTCTTT.